The subject of this entry is one T cell receptor (beta chain). In the PCR, 60 Vbeta and 13 Jbeta primers were used. Produced via immunoSEQ multiplex PCR; TCRdb's table is partial and in-frame only. Found here are about 200,000 clones, approximately 12% of them singletons; the top ten hold more than 7%. The data stem from a study of cytomegalovirus exposure and HLA in healthy donors. The junction had 5 bases not matched to a gene; V was cut back by 7 bases and J by 2 bases. The CDR3 is made up of 14 amino acids. CDR1 LNHNV and CDR2 YYDKDF come from the germline V gene (reference sequence). The genes are TRBV15 and TRBJ2-3; 8 nucleotides align to TRBD2. The source of this sequence is a man between 45 and 60 years old in good health and CMV-seropositive. Input material: PBMCs. CDR3 residues: CATKSGGLTDTQYF. In DNA, the CDR3 is TGTGCCACCAAGAGCGGGGGTCTCACAGATACGCAGTATTTT.